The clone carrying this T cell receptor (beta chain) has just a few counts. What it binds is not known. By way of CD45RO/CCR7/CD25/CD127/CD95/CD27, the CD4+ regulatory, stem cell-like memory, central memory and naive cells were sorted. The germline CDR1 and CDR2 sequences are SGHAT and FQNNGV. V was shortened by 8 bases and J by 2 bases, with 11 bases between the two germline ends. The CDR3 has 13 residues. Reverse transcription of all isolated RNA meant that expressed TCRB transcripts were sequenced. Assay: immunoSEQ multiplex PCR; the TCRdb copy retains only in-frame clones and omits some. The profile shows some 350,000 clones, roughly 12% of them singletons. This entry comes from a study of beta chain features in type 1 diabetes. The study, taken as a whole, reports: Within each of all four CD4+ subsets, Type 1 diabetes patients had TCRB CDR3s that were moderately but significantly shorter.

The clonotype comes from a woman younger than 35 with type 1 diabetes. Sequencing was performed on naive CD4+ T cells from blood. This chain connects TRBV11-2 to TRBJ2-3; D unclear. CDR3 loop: CASAPSVTDTQYF. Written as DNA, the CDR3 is TGTGCCAGCGCACCCTCGGTCACAGATACGCAGTATTTT.